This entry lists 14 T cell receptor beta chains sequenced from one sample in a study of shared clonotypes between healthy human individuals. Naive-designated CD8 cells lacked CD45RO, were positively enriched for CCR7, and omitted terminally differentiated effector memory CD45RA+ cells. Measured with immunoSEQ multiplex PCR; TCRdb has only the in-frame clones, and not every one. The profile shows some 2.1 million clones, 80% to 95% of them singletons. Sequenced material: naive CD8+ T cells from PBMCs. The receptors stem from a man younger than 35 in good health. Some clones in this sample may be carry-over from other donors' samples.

The CDR3 DNA is TGTGCCAGCAGTGACAGTCAGTCGAGCACTGAAGCTTTCTTT. This codes for CASSDSQSSTEAFF. The gene calls are TRBV19 and TRBJ1-1; D possibly corresponds to TRBD1 (5 bases). Germline CDR1 and CDR2: LNHDA and SQIVND (reference sequence). With 9 bases removed from V and 4 bases from J, the gap between germline ends came to 18 bases. The CDR3 contains 14 residues. Full variable domain (rest looked up from reference TRBV19 and TRBJ1-1): DGGITQSPKYLFRKEGQNVTLSCEQNLNHDAMYWYRQDPGQGLRLIYYSQIVNDFQKGDIAEGYSVSREKKESFPLTVTSAQKNPTAFYLCASSDSQSSTEAFFGQGTRLTVV.

CDR3 residues: CASSTPLALKVNEQFF. The CDR3 DNA reads TGTGCCAGCAGTACCCCCCTAGCGTTAAAGGTGAATGAGCAGTTCTTC. The chain employs TRBV27 and TRBJ2-1; the D gene is possibly TRBD2 (6 bases). The germline gives CDR1 MNHEY, CDR2 SMNVEV (reference sequence). The CDR3 is 16 amino acids. V lost 5 bases and J lost 7, with 21 bases in between.

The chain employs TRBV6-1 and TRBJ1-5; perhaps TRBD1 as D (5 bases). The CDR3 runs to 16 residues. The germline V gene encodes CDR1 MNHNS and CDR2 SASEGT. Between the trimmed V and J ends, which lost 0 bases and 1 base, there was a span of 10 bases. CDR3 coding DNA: TGTGCCAGCAGTGAAGCTAGGGGTAGAAGCAATCAGCCCCAGCATTTT. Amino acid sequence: CASSEARGRSNQPQHF.

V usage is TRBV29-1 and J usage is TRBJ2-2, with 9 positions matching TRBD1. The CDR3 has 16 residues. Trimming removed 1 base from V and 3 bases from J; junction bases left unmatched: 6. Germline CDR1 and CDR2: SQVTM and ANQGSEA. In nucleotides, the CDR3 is TGCAGCGTTGAAGTATGGGACAGGGAGGACACCGGGGAGCTGTTTTTT. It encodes CSVEVWDREDTGELFF.

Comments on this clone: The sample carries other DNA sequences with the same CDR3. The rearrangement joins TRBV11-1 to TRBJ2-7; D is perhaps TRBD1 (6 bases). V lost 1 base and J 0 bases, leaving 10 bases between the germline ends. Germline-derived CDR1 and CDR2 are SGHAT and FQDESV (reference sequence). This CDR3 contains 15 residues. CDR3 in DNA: TGTGCCAGCAGCTTAGAACAGGGCAGCTCCTACGAGCAGTACTTC. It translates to CASSLEQGSSYEQYF.

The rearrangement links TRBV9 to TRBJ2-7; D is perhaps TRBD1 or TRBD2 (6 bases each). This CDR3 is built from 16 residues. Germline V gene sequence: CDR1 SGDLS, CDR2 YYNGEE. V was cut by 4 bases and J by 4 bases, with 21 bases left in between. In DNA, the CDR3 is TGTGCCAGCAGCCCCAGTCGGGGGCCCATAATATACGAGCAGTACTTC. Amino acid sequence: CASSPSRGPIIYEQYF. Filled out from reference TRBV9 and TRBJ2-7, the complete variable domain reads DSGVTQTPKHLITATGQRVTLRCSPRSGDLSVYWYQQSLDQGLQFLIQYYNGEERAKGNILERFSAQQFPDLHSELNLSSLELGDSALYFCASSPSRGPIIYEQYFGPGTRLTVT.

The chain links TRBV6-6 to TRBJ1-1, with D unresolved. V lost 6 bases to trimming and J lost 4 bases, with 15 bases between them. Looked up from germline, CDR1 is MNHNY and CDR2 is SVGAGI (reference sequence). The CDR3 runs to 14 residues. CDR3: CASSRTPSGTEAFF. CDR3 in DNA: TGTGCCAGCAGCAGGACCCCGAGCGGCACTGAAGCTTTCTTT.

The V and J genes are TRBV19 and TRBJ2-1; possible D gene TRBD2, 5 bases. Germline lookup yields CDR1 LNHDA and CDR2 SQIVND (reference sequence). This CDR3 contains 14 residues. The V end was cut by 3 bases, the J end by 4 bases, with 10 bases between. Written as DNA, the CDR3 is TGTGCCAGTAGTATCCCACTAGTGTACAATGAGCAGTTCTTC. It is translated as CASSIPLVYNEQFF.

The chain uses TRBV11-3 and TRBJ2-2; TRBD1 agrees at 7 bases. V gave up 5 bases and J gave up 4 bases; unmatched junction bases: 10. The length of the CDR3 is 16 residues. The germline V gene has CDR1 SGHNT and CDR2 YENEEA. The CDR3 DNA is TGTGCCAGCAGCCCCCACAGGGGATGGGGCACCGGGGAGCTGTTTTTT. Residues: CASSPHRGWGTGELFF.

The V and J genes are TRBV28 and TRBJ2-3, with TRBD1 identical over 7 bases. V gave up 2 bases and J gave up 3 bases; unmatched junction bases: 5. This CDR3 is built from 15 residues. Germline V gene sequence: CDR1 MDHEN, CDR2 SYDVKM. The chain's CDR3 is CASSLGRGRTDTQYF. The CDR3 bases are TGTGCCAGCAGTTTAGGTAGGGGGCGGACAGATACGCAGTATTTT.

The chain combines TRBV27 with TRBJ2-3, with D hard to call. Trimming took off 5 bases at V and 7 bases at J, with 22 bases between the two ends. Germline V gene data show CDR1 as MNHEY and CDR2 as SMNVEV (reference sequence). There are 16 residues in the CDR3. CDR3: CASSPKNPSRPHTQYF. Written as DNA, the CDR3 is TGTGCCAGCAGTCCAAAGAACCCCAGCCGTCCCCATACGCAGTATTTT.

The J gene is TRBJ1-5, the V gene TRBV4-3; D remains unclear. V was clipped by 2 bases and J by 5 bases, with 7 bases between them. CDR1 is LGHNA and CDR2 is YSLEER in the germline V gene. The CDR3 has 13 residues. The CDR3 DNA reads TGCGCCAGCAGCCAAAGTCCGGATCAGCCCCAGCATTTT. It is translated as CASSQSPDQPQHF.

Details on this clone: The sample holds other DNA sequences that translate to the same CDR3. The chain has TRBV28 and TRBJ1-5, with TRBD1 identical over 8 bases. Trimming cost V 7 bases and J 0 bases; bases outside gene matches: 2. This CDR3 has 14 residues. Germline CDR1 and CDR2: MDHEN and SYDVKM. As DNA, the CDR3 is TGTGCCAGCACAGACAGGGGTAGCAATCAGCCCCAGCATTTT. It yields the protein CASTDRGSNQPQHF. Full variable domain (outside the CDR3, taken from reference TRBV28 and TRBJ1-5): DVKVTQSSRYLVKRTGEKVFLECVQDMDHENMFWYRQDPGLGLRLIYFSYDVKMKEKGDIPEGYSVSREKKERFSLILESASTNQTSMYLCASTDRGSNQPQHFGDGTRLSIL.

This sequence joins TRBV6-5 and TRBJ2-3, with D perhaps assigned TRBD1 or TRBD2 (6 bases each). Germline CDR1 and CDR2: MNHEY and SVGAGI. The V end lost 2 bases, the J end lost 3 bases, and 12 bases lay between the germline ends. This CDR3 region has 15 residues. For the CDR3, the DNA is TGTGCCAGCAGTTACAGGGGGGACCTGACAGATACGCAGTATTTT. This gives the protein CASSYRGDLTDTQYF.